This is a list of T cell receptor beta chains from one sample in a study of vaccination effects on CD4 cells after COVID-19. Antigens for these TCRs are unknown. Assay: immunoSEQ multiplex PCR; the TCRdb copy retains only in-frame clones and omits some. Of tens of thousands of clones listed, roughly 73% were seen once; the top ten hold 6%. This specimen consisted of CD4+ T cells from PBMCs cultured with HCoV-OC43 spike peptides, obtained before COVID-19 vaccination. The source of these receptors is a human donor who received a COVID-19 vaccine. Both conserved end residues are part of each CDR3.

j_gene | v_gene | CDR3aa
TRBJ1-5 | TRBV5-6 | CASSLAATGQPQHF
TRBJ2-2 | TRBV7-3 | CASSQTVRTGELFF
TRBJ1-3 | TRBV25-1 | CASSDHRASGNTIYF
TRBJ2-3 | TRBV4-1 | CASSQGGTQYF
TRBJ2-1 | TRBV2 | CASSVSGGADEQFF
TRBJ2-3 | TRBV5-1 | CASSLEQTLFTDTQYF
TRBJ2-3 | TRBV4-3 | CASSRPGLGIQYF
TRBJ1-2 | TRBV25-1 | CASHTAAGGYTF
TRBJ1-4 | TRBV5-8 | CASSLGGQGEKLFF
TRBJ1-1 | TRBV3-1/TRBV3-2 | CASSEAGVTEAFF
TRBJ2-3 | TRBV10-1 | CASSDTLGRRTDTQYF
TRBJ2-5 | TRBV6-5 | CATRGTWGRETQYF
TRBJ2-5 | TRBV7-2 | CASSLVGVAGAKETQYF
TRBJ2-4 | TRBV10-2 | CASSDQAAIQYF
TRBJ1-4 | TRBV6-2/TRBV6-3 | CASSYRGEDEKLFF
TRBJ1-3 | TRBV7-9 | CASSLERTALGHSGNTIYF
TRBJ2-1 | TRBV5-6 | CASSSWTGLSLVEQFF
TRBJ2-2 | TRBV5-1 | CASRKQGEALLNTGELFF
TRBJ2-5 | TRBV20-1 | CSASFSRGTETQYF
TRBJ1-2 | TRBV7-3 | CASSANGGGRGGYTF
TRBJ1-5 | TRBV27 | CASSFGYLQPQHF
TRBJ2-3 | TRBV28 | CASSLGVRTDTQYF
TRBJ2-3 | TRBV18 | CASSPVASGTDTQYF
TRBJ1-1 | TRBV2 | CASTLTGGNTEAFF
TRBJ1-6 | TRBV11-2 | CASSFAGQGDSPLHF
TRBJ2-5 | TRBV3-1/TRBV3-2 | CASSQDQVPKRAQETQYF
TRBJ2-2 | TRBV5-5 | CASSQGRAAGELFF
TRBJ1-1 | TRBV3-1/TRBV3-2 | CASSQDRGAFF
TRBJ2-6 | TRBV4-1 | CASSSPGEGFMVSGANVLTF
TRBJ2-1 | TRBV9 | CASSPGGRGEQFF
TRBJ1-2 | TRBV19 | CASSISGTYGYTF
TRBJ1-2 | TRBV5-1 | CASSLGDSTYGYTF
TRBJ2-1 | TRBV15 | CATSSGRLAVSYNEQFF
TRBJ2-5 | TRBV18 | CASSPQGGETQYF
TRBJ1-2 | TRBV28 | CASRGSNYGYTF
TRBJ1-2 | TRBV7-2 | CASSSQTGGNYGYTF
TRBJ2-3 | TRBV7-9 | CASRPTQGGTQYF
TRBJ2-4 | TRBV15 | CATSSPGSLAKNIQYF
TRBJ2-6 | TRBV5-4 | CASSFGGHGGANVLTF
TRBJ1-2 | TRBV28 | CASTPSDRTGYTF
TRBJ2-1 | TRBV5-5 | CASSLGPGSSYNEQFF
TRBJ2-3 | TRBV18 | CASSPATGTTDTQYF
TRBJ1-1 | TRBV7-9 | CASSLLRDGNTEAFF
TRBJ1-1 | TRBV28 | CASRTTGGKNTEAFF
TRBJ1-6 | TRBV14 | CASSPVGGSYNSPLHF
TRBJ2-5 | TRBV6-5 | CASSRRDNKETQYF
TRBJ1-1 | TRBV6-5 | CASSYGRSTEAFF